This entry is about one TCR beta chain. The CDR3 length is 14 residues. The germline gives CDR1 SEHNR, CDR2 FQNEAQ (reference sequence). With 4 bases removed from V and 4 bases from J, the gap between germline ends came to 13 bases. The data were taken from a study of beta chain features in type 1 diabetes. Study overall: Researchers looked at about 110 million sorted cells across all samples.

Expressed TCRB transcripts were sequenced after all isolated RNA was converted to cDNA. Sequenced by immunoSEQ multiplex PCR; TCRdb stores in-frame clones only, minus some. The table records about 900,000 clones, 15% to 20% of them present only once. This chain uses TRBV7-9 with TRBJ2-5; tentatively, D is TRBD1 (6 bases). The sequenced sample consisted of naive CD4+ T cells from blood. The clonotype was recovered from a young woman in good health. The CDR3 spells CASSYPRGGETQYF. CDR3 in DNA: TGTGCCAGCAGCTACCCCAGGGGCGGAGAGACCCAGTACTTC.